Each of the 4 T cell receptor beta chains below was sequenced from the same sample in a study of T cells in women clearing cervical HPV infection. The data were produced by immunoSEQ multiplex PCR, yet TCRdb's version contains in-frame clones alone and is incomplete. This sample's table has some 20,000 clones. The sequencing input was blood buffy coat. The receptors were gathered from a woman aged 18 to 75 with a cervical HPV16 infection that either progressed to CIN3+ or cleared (not recorded which).

For this clone: The read falls 3 residues short of the CDR3 end, and the missing part is taken from the germline J gene. This chain connects TRBV7-8 to TRBJ1-5; 7 bases map to TRBD1. CDR1 SGHVS and CDR2 FQNEAQ come from the germline V gene. This CDR3 spans 14 amino acids. V dropped 3 bases and J dropped 6; count of bases not matched to a gene: 5. This CDR3 is CASSLEGARQPQHF. The CDR3 bases that were read are TGTGCCAGCAGCTTGGAGGGGGCGCGTCAGCCC.

On this clone: The sequence runs out 3 residues before the end of the CDR3; the remainder is reconstructed from the germline J gene. The genes are TRBV5-4 and TRBJ2-1; a possible D gene is TRBD2 (6 bases). CDR1 is SGHNT, CDR2 YYREEE, per germline (reference sequence). The CDR3 has 14 residues. Between the trimmed V and J ends, which lost 2 bases and 9 bases, there was a span of 15 bases. CDR3 DNA, as far as it was read: TGTGCCAGCAGCTTCTCTAGCGAGGTAGGTGAG. Translating gives CASSFSSEVGE. The full CDR3 protein is CASSFSSEVGEQFF.

As to this clone: The read is 3 residues too short to cover the CDR3 end, so that end is filled in from the germline J gene. V gene TRBV10-3 combines with J gene TRBJ1-1, with no clear D. The CDR3 covers 14 residues. Trimming took 0 bases from V and 4 from J, leaving 9 bases between them. Germline V gene data show CDR1 as ENHRY and CDR2 as SYGVKD. Incomplete CDR3 DNA: TGTGCCATCAGTGAGTCATATGTCGGCACTGAA. Residues: CAISESYVGTE. The full CDR3 sequence reads CAISESYVGTEAFF.

With regard to this clone: The read ends 3 residues early relative to the CDR3; the germline J gene fills the gap. The J gene is TRBJ1-1, the V gene TRBV5-1; no clear D gene. This CDR3 has 14 amino acids. V lost 1 base and J 5 bases, leaving 12 bases between the germline ends. Per germline, CDR1 SGHRS and CDR2 YFSETQ. CDR3 bases read: TGCGCCAGCAGCTTGAATGCTAGGAGTACTGAA. Its protein product is CASSLNARSTE. The full CDR3 protein reads CASSLNARSTEAFF.